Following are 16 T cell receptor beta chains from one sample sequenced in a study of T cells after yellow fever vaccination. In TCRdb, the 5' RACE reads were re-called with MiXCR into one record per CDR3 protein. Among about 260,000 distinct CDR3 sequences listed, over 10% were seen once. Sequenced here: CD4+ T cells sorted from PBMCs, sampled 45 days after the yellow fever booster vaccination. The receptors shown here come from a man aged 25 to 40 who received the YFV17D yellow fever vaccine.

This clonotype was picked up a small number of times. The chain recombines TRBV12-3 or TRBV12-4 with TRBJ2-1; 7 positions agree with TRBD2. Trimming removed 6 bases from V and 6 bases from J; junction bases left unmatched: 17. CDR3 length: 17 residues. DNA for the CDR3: TGTGCCAGCAGCACCATACCTGTTCAGCGGGAAGTCAATGAGCAGTTCTTC. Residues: CASSTIPVQREVNEQFF.

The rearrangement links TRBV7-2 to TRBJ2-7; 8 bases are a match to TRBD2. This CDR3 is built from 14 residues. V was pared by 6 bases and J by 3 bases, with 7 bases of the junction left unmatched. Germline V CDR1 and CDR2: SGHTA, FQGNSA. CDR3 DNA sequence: TGTGCCAGCAGACGGGGGCTAGCGGGCTACGAGCAGTACTTC. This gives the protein CASRRGLAGYEQYF.

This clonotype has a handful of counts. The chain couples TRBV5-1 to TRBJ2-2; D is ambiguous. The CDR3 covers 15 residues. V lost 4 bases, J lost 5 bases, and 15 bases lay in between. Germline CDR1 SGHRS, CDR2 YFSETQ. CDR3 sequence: CASSRLSYGTGELFF. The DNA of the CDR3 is TGCGCCAGCAGCCGCCTATCTTATGGGACCGGGGAGCTGTTTTTT.

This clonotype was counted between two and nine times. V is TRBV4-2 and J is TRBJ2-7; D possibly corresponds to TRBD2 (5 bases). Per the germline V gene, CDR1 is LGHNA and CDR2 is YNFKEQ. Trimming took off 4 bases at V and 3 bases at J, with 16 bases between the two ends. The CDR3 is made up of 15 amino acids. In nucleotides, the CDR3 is TGTGCCAGCAGCCGCCAAGATAGCGTGGTCTACGAGCAGTACTTC. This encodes CASSRQDSVVYEQYF.

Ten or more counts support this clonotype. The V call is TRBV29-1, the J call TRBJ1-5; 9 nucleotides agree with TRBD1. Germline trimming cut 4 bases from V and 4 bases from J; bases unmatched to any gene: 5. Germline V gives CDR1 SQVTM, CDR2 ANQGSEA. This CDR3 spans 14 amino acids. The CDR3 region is CSVGEGTGNQPQHF. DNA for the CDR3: TGCAGCGTTGGGGAAGGGACAGGGAATCAGCCCCAGCATTTT.

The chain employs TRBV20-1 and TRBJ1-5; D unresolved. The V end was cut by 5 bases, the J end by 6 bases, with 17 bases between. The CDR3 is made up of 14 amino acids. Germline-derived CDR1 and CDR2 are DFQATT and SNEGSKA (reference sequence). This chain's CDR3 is CSALGKALVQPQHF. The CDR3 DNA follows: TGCAGTGCTCTAGGGAAAGCTTTAGTTCAGCCCCAGCATTTT.

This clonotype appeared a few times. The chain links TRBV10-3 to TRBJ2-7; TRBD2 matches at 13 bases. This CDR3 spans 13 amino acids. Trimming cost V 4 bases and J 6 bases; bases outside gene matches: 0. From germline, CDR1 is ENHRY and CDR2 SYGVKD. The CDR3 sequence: CAISGLAGGEQYF. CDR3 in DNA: TGTGCCATCAGTGGACTAGCGGGAGGCGAGCAGTACTTC.

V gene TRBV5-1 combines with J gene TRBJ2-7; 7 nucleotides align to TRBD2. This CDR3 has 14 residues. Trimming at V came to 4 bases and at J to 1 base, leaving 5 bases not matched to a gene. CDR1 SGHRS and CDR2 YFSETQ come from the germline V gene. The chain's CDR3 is CASSRASGSYEQYF. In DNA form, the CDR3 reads TGCGCCAGCAGCAGGGCTAGCGGTTCCTACGAGCAGTACTTC.

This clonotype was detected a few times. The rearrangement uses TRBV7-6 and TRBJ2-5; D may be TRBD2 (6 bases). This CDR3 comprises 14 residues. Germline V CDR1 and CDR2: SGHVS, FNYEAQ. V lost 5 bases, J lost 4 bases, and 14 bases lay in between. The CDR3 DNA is TGTGCCAGCAGCAGCGCGCCCGGGGGAGAGACCCAGTACTTC. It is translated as CASSSAPGGETQYF.

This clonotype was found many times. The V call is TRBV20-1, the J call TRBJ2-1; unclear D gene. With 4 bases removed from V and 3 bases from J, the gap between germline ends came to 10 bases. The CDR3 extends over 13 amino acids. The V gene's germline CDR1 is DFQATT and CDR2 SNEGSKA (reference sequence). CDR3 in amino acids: CSAMGMVYNEQFF. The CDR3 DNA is TGCAGTGCTATGGGTATGGTCTACAATGAGCAGTTCTTC.

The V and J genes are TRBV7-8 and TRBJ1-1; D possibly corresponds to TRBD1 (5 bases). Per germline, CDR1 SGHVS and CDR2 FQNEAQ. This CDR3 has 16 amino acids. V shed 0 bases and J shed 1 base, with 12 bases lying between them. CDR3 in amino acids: CASSLAIGQGNTEAFF. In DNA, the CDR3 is TGTGCCAGCAGCTTAGCGATAGGGCAGGGGAACACTGAAGCTTTCTTT.

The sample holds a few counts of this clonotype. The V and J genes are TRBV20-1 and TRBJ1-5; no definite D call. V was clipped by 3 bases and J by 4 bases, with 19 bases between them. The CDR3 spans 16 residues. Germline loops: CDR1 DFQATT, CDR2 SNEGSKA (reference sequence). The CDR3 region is CSASTSRRALNQPQHF. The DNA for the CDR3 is TGCAGTGCTAGTACCTCCAGGCGGGCCCTTAATCAGCCCCAGCATTTT.

Written as DNA, the CDR3 is TGCGCCAGCAAGTCCGGGCCCCCCCAGCGGGAGACCCAGTACTTC. This sequence encodes CASKSGPPQRETQYF. This chain uses TRBV5-1 with TRBJ2-5; D possibly corresponds to TRBD2 (5 bases). V dropped 6 bases and J dropped 5 bases, with 20 bases sitting between them. This CDR3 is 15 amino acids long. Germline V lookup: CDR1 SGHRS, CDR2 YFSETQ.

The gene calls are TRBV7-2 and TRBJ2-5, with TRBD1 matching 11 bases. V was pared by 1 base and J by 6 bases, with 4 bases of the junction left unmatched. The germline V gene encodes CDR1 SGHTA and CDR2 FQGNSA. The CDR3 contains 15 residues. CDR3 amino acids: CASSLGTGGGKTQYF. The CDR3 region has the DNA TGTGCCAGCAGCTTAGGGACAGGGGGCGGTAAGACCCAGTACTTC.

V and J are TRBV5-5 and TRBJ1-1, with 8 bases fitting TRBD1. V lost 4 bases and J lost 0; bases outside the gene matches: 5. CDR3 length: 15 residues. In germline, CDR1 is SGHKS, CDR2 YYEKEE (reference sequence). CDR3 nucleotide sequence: TGTGCCAGCAGCGCATCAGGGGGCCTGAACACTGAAGCTTTCTTT. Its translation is CASSASGGLNTEAFF.

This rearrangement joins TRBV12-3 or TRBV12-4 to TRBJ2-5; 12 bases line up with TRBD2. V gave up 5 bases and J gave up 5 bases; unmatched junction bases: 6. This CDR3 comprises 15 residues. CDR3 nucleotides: TGTGCCAGCAGTCAGACTAGCGGGAGATCTGAGACCCAGTACTTC. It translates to CASSQTSGRSETQYF.